A single sample is the source of the 20 T cell receptor beta chains below, sequenced in a study of radiotherapy plus CTLA-4 blockade in lung cancer. Data came from immunoSEQ multiplex PCR; TCRdb stores just in-frame clones and leaves some out. This table has around 40,000 clones, 70% to 80% appearing once. Sequenced material: peripheral blood, taken from a patient treated with radiotherapy plus ipilimumab. Every receptor here comes from a human donor with non-small cell lung cancer who had stable disease on radiotherapy plus ipilimumab.

The chain carries TRBV27 and TRBJ2-2, with a weak D call TRBD2 (6 bases). Trimming took off 5 bases at V and 6 bases at J, with 10 bases between the two ends. This CDR3 comprises 13 residues. From germline, CDR1 is MNHEY and CDR2 SMNVEV (reference sequence). The CDR3 here is CASSRGWAGELFF. DNA of the CDR3: TGTGCCAGCAGTCGGGGGTGGGCCGGGGAGCTGTTTTTT.

The chain employs TRBV18 and TRBJ2-7; tentatively, D is TRBD1 (6 bases). This CDR3 is built from 15 residues. V was cut by 1 base and J by 2 bases, with 12 bases left in between. In germline, CDR1 is KGHSH, CDR2 LQKENI. In DNA form, the CDR3 reads TGTGCCAGCTCACCACTGGCAGGGGACCCCTACGAGCAGTACTTC. As protein: CASSPLAGDPYEQYF.

The chain combines TRBV19 with TRBJ1-2; 8 bases fit TRBD1. This CDR3 is built from 15 residues. Germline V CDR1 and CDR2: LNHDA, SQIVND (reference sequence). The junction had 10 bases not matched to a gene; V was cut back by 6 bases and J by 4 bases. The CDR3 is CASSETGDPAYGYTF. For the CDR3, the DNA is TGTGCCAGTAGCGAGACAGGGGACCCCGCCTATGGCTACACCTTC.

V is TRBV5-1 and J is TRBJ1-1; D may be TRBD1 (5 bases). Germline CDR1 SGHRS, CDR2 YFSETQ. The CDR3 spans 13 residues. V was pared by 0 bases and J by 4 bases, with 7 bases between. The chain's CDR3 is CASSLEGATEAFF. The CDR3 DNA follows: TGCGCCAGCAGCTTGGAAGGGGCCACTGAAGCTTTCTTT.

In this sample, this clone turned up once. The gene calls are TRBV6-6 and TRBJ2-3; D perhaps matches TRBD1 (5 bases). The V and J ends lost 2 bases and 8 bases respectively, with 14 bases between them. The germline gives CDR1 MNHNY, CDR2 SVGAGI (reference sequence). The CDR3 is 14 amino acids. In DNA, the CDR3 is TGTGCCAGCAGTTACCCACCGATAGGGGTTACGCAGTATTTT. Translated, it gives CASSYPPIGVTQYF.

The chain carries TRBV5-6 and TRBJ2-5, with D tentatively TRBD1 (6 bases). V was trimmed by 3 bases and J by 2 bases, leaving 8 bases between them. The germline CDR1 and CDR2 sequences are SGHDT and YYEEEE. This CDR3 comprises 13 residues. For the CDR3, the DNA is TGTGCCAGCAGCTGGGACATACAAGAGACCCAGTACTTC. Translation: CASSWDIQETQYF.

The J gene is TRBJ1-2, the V gene TRBV5-4; TRBD1 is a possible D gene (6 bases). Trimming left V 3 bases short and J 5 bases short, with 14 bases between. The length of the CDR3 is 14 residues. CDR1 SGHNT and CDR2 YYREEE come from the germline V gene (reference sequence). This chain's CDR3 is CASSWGRDTYGYTF. The CDR3 DNA is TGTGCCAGCAGCTGGGGCCGGGACACATATGGCTACACCTTC.

This clone was recorded once. The chain links TRBV7-6 to TRBJ1-2; D is undetermined. The CDR3 runs to 15 residues. CDR1 and CDR2 (germline): SGHVS, FNYEAQ. The V end was cut by 1 base, the J end by 1 base, with 10 bases between. The CDR3 region is CASSLGSTGNYGYTF. The CDR3 nucleotides read TGTGCCAGCAGCTTAGGTAGTACGGGTAACTATGGCTACACCTTC.

V is TRBV6-6 and J is TRBJ2-7, with 11 bases aligning to TRBD2. Germline values: CDR1 MNHNY, CDR2 SVGAGI (reference sequence). The CDR3 runs 14 residues. Germline trimming cut 5 bases from V and 9 bases from J; bases unmatched to any gene: 9. The CDR3 reads CASSPLAGGPRQYF. For the CDR3, the DNA is TGTGCCAGCAGTCCGCTAGCGGGGGGCCCTCGGCAGTACTTC.

The rearrangement uses TRBV19 and TRBJ1-6, with 7 bases identical to TRBD1. The germline V gene encodes CDR1 LNHDA and CDR2 SQIVND (reference sequence). This CDR3 spans 17 amino acids. Trimming at V came to 6 bases and at J to 1 base, leaving 9 bases not matched to a gene. The CDR3: CASRNEQGFSYNSPLHF. CDR3 DNA sequence: TGTGCCAGTAGGAACGAACAGGGGTTTTCCTATAATTCACCCCTCCACTTT. The full variable domain, its missing parts supplied by reference TRBV19 and TRBJ1-6, is DGGITQSPKYLFRKEGQNVTLSCEQNLNHDAMYWYRQDPGQGLRLIYYSQIVNDFQKGDIAEGYSVSREKKESFPLTVTSAQKNPTAFYLCASRNEQGFSYNSPLHFGNGTRLTVT.

The chain has TRBV5-6 and TRBJ2-5; possible D gene TRBD1, 6 bases. Germline CDR1 reads SGHDT; CDR2 reads YYEEEE. Between the trimmed V and J ends, which lost 4 bases and 3 bases, there was a span of 13 bases. The CDR3 covers 14 residues. The CDR3 region is CASSQGRTEETQYF. The CDR3 DNA is TGTGCCAGCAGCCAAGGACGGACAGAAGAGACCCAGTACTTC.

The chain employs TRBV30 and TRBJ1-2, with D unclear. The germline V gene encodes CDR1 GTSNPN and CDR2 SVGIG (reference sequence). The CDR3 is made up of 12 amino acids. Deletions cut 2 bases from V and 4 bases from J, with 8 bases between. The chain's CDR3 is CAWSITTYGYTF. Written as DNA, the CDR3 is TGTGCCTGGAGTATTACTACCTATGGCTACACCTTC.

This rearrangement joins TRBV5-6 to TRBJ1-1; D is uncertain. CDR1 is SGHDT, CDR2 YYEEEE, per germline. This CDR3 spans 16 amino acids. V was clipped by 1 base and J by 3 bases, with 16 bases between them. CDR3 region: CASSLIKRGGHTEAFF. The CDR3 coding sequence is TGTGCCAGCAGCTTGATAAAGCGTGGCGGCCACACTGAAGCTTTCTTT.

Ten or more counts support this clone. This rearrangement joins TRBV11-3 to TRBJ1-1; the D is unclear. Trimming pared 7 bases from V and 0 bases from J, leaving 15 bases between. The germline CDR1 and CDR2 sequences are SGHNT and YENEEA. This CDR3 region has 15 residues. The CDR3 is CASTIGTAMNTEAFF. CDR3 nucleotide sequence: TGTGCCAGCACTATCGGTACAGCAATGAACACTGAAGCTTTCTTT.

The chain uses TRBV7-2 and TRBJ2-5; tentatively, D is TRBD1 (5 bases). Trimming took 6 bases from V and 4 from J, leaving 18 bases between them. The CDR3 covers 15 residues. Germline CDR1 reads SGHTA; CDR2 reads FQGNSA. In nucleotides, the CDR3 is TGTGCCAGCAGACCCGGTGTCAGGGCCACAGAGACCCAGTACTTC. Its translation: CASRPGVRATETQYF.

The chain combines TRBV10-3 with TRBJ2-5; the match to TRBD1 covers 7 bases. With V trimmed by 6 bases and J by 4 bases, 8 bases remained unmatched. Germline values: CDR1 ENHRY, CDR2 SYGVKD. The CDR3 sequence is 14 residues long. This CDR3 reads CAISALTGAETQYF. CDR3 bases: TGTGCCATCAGCGCCCTCACAGGGGCAGAGACCCAGTACTTC.

This chain connects TRBV30 to TRBJ1-6, with a tentative D call TRBD1 (6 bases). This CDR3 has 13 amino acids. CDR1 is GTSNPN and CDR2 is SVGIG in the germline V gene (reference sequence). Trimming removed 4 bases from V and 8 bases from J, with 12 bases in between. The CDR3 loop reads CAWKQGFDSPLHF. CDR3 DNA: TGTGCCTGGAAACAGGGTTTTGATTCACCCCTCCACTTT.

The J gene is TRBJ1-1, the V gene TRBV19; D remains ambiguous. Germline CDR1 and CDR2: LNHDA and SQIVND (reference sequence). The germline V and J ends were trimmed by 3 bases and 5 bases, with 13 bases remaining between them. CDR3 length: 14 amino acids. The CDR3 DNA reads TGTGCCAGTAGTATCGGGTATGGGGAGACTGAAGCTTTCTTT. Residues: CASSIGYGETEAFF. Complete variable domain (other parts from reference TRBV19 and TRBJ1-1): DGGITQSPKYLFRKEGQNVTLSCEQNLNHDAMYWYRQDPGQGLRLIYYSQIVNDFQKGDIAEGYSVSREKKESFPLTVTSAQKNPTAFYLCASSIGYGETEAFFGQGTRLTVV.

The table lists this clone with a count of one. The chain couples TRBV19 to TRBJ1-2; tentatively, D is TRBD1 (6 bases). Trimming took 5 bases from V and 0 from J, leaving 10 bases between them. The germline CDR1 and CDR2 sequences are LNHDA and SQIVND (reference sequence). This CDR3 region has 14 residues. In DNA, the CDR3 is TGTGCCAGTAGTGACCGGACAGCTAACTATGGCTACACCTTC. Translated: CASSDRTANYGYTF.

The rearrangement uses TRBV20-1 and TRBJ1-1, with D uncertain. The germline V gene has CDR1 DFQATT and CDR2 SNEGSKA (reference sequence). Between the trimmed V and J ends, which lost 6 bases and 5 bases, there was a span of 7 bases. The CDR3 is 10 residues long. The CDR3 is CSAQKTEAFF. The CDR3 DNA reads TGCAGTGCGCAGAAAACTGAAGCTTTCTTT.